A single sample gave rise to the 31 T cell receptor beta chains below, sequenced in a study of shared clonotypes between healthy human individuals. Naive CD8 cells lacked CD45RO, underwent positive selection for CCR7 and left out terminally differentiated effector memory CD45RA+ cells. Produced via immunoSEQ multiplex PCR; TCRdb's table is partial and in-frame only. The sample includes fewer than 800,000 clones, about 91% of them seen just once. The sequencing sample was made of naive CD8+ T cells sorted from blood. All receptors come from a man aged 30 to 45 in good health.

The chain is built from TRBV10-3 and TRBJ1-1, with D possibly matching TRBD1 (5 bases). Germline CDR1 ENHRY, CDR2 SYGVKD. Trimming took off 0 bases at V and 10 bases at J, with 15 bases between the two ends. The CDR3 totals 14 residues. CDR3 protein: CAISESEWGRGAFF. The CDR3 DNA sequence: TGTGCCATCAGTGAGTCGGAATGGGGACGGGGAGCTTTCTTT.

V gene TRBV7-3 combines with J gene TRBJ2-7; D may be TRBD1 (6 bases). The CDR3 is 16 residues long. The V gene's germline CDR1 is SGHTA and CDR2 FQGTGA. The V and J ends lost 4 bases and 3 bases respectively, with 19 bases between them. CDR3 residues: CASSSNSGAPFYEQYF. The CDR3, as DNA: TGTGCCAGCAGCTCAAATTCAGGGGCTCCCTTCTACGAGCAGTACTTC.

Concerning this clone itself: Other DNA variants within this sample encode the same CDR3. The chain combines TRBV29-1 with TRBJ1-1; D gene unclear. The V gene lost 2 bases and the J gene lost 3 bases, with 7 bases spanning the gap. The CDR3 is 12 residues long. The germline V gene has CDR1 SQVTM and CDR2 ANQGSEA. For the CDR3, the DNA is TGCAGCGTTGAAACGGGTGACACTGAAGCTTTCTTT. Translation gives CSVETGDTEAFF.

The rearrangement links TRBV9 to TRBJ2-5; 10 bases are shared with TRBD1. This CDR3 region has 15 residues. Trimming removed 4 bases from V and 3 bases from J; junction bases left unmatched: 6. Germline-derived CDR1 and CDR2 are SGDLS and YYNGEE. CDR3 in amino acids: CASSLHGTGEETQYF. The CDR3 nucleotides read TGTGCCAGCAGCCTCCACGGGACAGGGGAAGAGACCCAGTACTTC.

The V gene is TRBV2, the J gene TRBJ2-1; possibly TRBD2 for D (5 bases). Between the trimmed V and J ends, which lost 9 bases and 0 bases, there was a span of 21 bases. The CDR3 is 17 residues long. Per the germline V gene, CDR1 is SNHLY and CDR2 is FYNNEI. In DNA form, the CDR3 reads TGTGCCAGTATATTGAGCCGGGAAACGAGCTCCTACAATGAGCAGTTCTTC. Translating gives CASILSRETSSYNEQFF.

This rearrangement joins TRBV4-3 to TRBJ2-1; TRBD1 is a possible D gene (6 bases). The CDR3 totals 16 residues. Germline V gives CDR1 LGHNA, CDR2 YSLEER. Trimming left V 0 bases short and J 8 bases short, with 17 bases between. CDR3: CASSQDPRGLFDEQFF. The CDR3, as DNA: TGCGCCAGCAGCCAAGATCCCAGGGGTCTATTCGATGAGCAGTTCTTC.

The chain employs TRBV7-9 and TRBJ2-3; the match to TRBD1 covers 8 bases. Trimming removed 7 bases from V and 6 bases from J; junction bases left unmatched: 12. The CDR3 covers 15 residues. Germline V gene lookup returns CDR1 SEHNR and CDR2 FQNEAQ (reference sequence). CDR3: CASTVDSGGLDTQYF. As DNA, the CDR3 is TGTGCCAGCACCGTAGACTCAGGGGGCTTGGATACGCAGTATTTT.

The chain uses TRBV7-8 and TRBJ2-1; 10 bases match TRBD2. The CDR3 is 15 amino acids. Looked up from germline, CDR1 is SGHVS and CDR2 is FQNEAQ. The trim removed 8 bases at V and 5 bases at J, leaving 9 bases unmatched. CDR3 amino acids: CASLASGRADNEQFF. CDR3 sequence (DNA): TGTGCCAGCTTAGCTAGCGGGAGAGCTGACAATGAGCAGTTCTTC. Full variable domain (outside the CDR3, taken from reference TRBV7-8 and TRBJ2-1): GAGVSQSPRYKVAKRGQDVALRCDPISGHVSLFWYQQALGQGPEFLTYFQNEAQLDKSGLPSDRFFAERPEGSVSTLKIQRTQQEDSAVYLCASLASGRADNEQFFGPGTRLTVL.

The chain combines TRBV6-6 with TRBJ2-1; D is undetermined. The CDR3 has 11 amino acids. V shed 10 bases and J shed 5 bases, with 9 bases lying between them. Germline CDR1 reads MNHNY; CDR2 reads SVGAGI (reference sequence). The CDR3 protein is CATYLNNEQFF. The CDR3, as DNA: TGTGCCACCTATCTGAACAATGAGCAGTTCTTC.

This chain joins TRBV19 and TRBJ1-5, with D uncertain. This CDR3 is 14 amino acids long. V was clipped by 7 bases and J by 0 bases, with 10 bases between them. Germline values: CDR1 LNHDA, CDR2 SQIVND (reference sequence). In DNA, the CDR3 is TGTGCCAGTAAGGGAATTGATAGCAATCAGCCCCAGCATTTT. Encoded protein: CASKGIDSNQPQHF. Complete variable domain (other parts from reference TRBV19 and TRBJ1-5): DGGITQSPKYLFRKEGQNVTLSCEQNLNHDAMYWYRQDPGQGLRLIYYSQIVNDFQKGDIAEGYSVSREKKESFPLTVTSAQKNPTAFYLCASKGIDSNQPQHFGDGTRLSIL.

The chain links TRBV7-8 to TRBJ2-1; no definite D call. This CDR3 spans 12 amino acids. In germline, CDR1 is SGHVS, CDR2 FQNEAQ. V was trimmed by 2 bases and J by 6 bases, leaving 5 bases between them. The CDR3 nucleotides read TGTGCCAGCAGCTTAAGGGTCAATGAGCAGTTCTTC. The encoded protein is CASSLRVNEQFF. The full variable domain, in which reference TRBV7-8 and TRBJ2-1 provide the parts outside the CDR3, is GAGVSQSPRYKVAKRGQDVALRCDPISGHVSLFWYQQALGQGPEFLTYFQNEAQLDKSGLPSDRFFAERPEGSVSTLKIQRTQQEDSAVYLCASSLRVNEQFFGPGTRLTVL.

The rearrangement links TRBV2 to TRBJ2-1; D call uncertain. The CDR3 covers 14 residues. The germline V and J ends were trimmed by 0 bases and 7 bases, with 10 bases remaining between them. Germline values: CDR1 SNHLY, CDR2 FYNNEI. CDR3 loop: CASSEAHSGNEQFF. CDR3 nucleotides: TGTGCCAGCAGTGAAGCGCATTCCGGGAATGAGCAGTTCTTC.

The rearrangement joins TRBV9 to TRBJ2-5; TRBD2 might be the D (5 bases). The V end lost 0 bases, the J end lost 5 bases, and 11 bases lay between the germline ends. The CDR3 has 14 residues. Germline CDR1 and CDR2: SGDLS and YYNGEE. This CDR3 reads CASSVGEGYETQYF. The CDR3 DNA reads as TGTGCCAGCAGCGTAGGCGAGGGCTACGAGACCCAGTACTTC.

The V and J genes are TRBV4-3 and TRBJ2-1; TRBD2 agrees at 10 bases. Germline values: CDR1 LGHNA, CDR2 YSLEER. J was trimmed by 3 bases and V by 0 bases; bases with no gene match: 8. The CDR3 is 18 residues long. The DNA of the CDR3 is TGCGCCAGCAGCCAAGATCTGAGCGGGAGGGCCTTCTACAATGAGCAGTTCTTC. The encoded protein is CASSQDLSGRAFYNEQFF.

The chain combines TRBV14 with TRBJ2-7; D is possibly TRBD1 (7 bases). Looked up from germline, CDR1 is SGHDN and CDR2 is FVKESK. V was shortened by 3 bases and J by 6 bases, with 24 bases between the two germline ends. The CDR3 spans 17 residues. This chain's CDR3 is CASSQRDSVSPLSEQYF. In DNA form, the CDR3 reads TGTGCCAGCAGCCAGCGGGACAGTGTCTCTCCTTTGTCCGAGCAGTACTTC. The variable domain in full, with the rest retrieved from reference TRBV14 and TRBJ2-7, is EAGVTQFPSHSVIEKGQTVTLRCDPISGHDNLYWYRRVMGKEIKFLLHFVKESKQDESGMPNNRFLAERTGGTYSTLKVQPAELEDSGVYFCASSQRDSVSPLSEQYFGPGTRLTVT.

The chain is built from TRBV9 and TRBJ2-7; TRBD2 agrees at 8 bases. With 0 bases clipped from V and 5 bases from J, the junction kept 7 bases outside the gene matches. Germline V gene sequence: CDR1 SGDLS, CDR2 YYNGEE. The CDR3 spans 15 residues. CDR3 sequence reads: CASSVDGRAVDEQYF. CDR3 coding DNA: TGTGCCAGCAGCGTAGACGGGAGGGCCGTTGACGAGCAGTACTTC.

Here the CDR3 reads CASSYSYSFEQYF. The CDR3 bases are TGTGCCAGCAGTTACTCGTACTCGTTCGAGCAGTACTTC. This chain links TRBV6-5 with TRBJ2-7; no reliable D call. The CDR3 extends over 13 amino acids. CDR1 MNHEY and CDR2 SVGAGI come from the germline V gene. Between the trimmed V and J ends, which lost 0 bases and 6 bases, there was a span of 9 bases.

The chain has TRBV6-1 and TRBJ2-1, with 11 bases identical to TRBD1. V shed 7 bases, J shed 3 bases, and the junction held 5 bases outside the gene matches. The CDR3 spans 15 residues. Germline lookup yields CDR1 MNHNS and CDR2 SASEGT. As DNA, the CDR3 is TGTGCCAGCATTGGAGGGACAGGGGGCTACAATGAGCAGTTCTTC. Its translation: CASIGGTGGYNEQFF.

Only one count was recorded for this clone. The chain links TRBV28 to TRBJ1-2, with D possibly matching TRBD1 (5 bases). Per germline, CDR1 MDHEN and CDR2 SYDVKM. V dropped 5 bases and J dropped 5 bases, with 12 bases sitting between them. The CDR3 has 13 residues. The CDR3 nucleotides read TGTGCCAGCAGTCCACCGGCAGGGTATGGCTACACCTTC. Its translation is CASSPPAGYGYTF.

V is TRBV2 and J is TRBJ2-1; 7 positions match TRBD2. The length of the CDR3 is 16 residues. In germline, CDR1 is SNHLY, CDR2 FYNNEI. V trimming: 3 bases; J trimming: 3 bases; junction bases outside the gene matches: 8. The CDR3 reads CASSDNGLAVYNEQFF. The CDR3 DNA is TGTGCCAGCAGTGATAACGGGCTAGCGGTCTACAATGAGCAGTTCTTC.

The gene calls are TRBV9 and TRBJ2-1; TRBD2 matches 7 bases. The CDR3 contains 15 residues. V lost 0 bases, J lost 8 bases, and 8 bases stayed unmatched. Per the germline V gene, CDR1 is SGDLS and CDR2 is YYNGEE. The CDR3 DNA is TGTGCCAGCAGCGTAGGGCAGGGACTATTCTATGAGCAGTTCTTC. This translates into CASSVGQGLFYEQFF.

This clone showed up just once. The chain combines TRBV28 with TRBJ2-5, with unresolved D. Trimming removed 3 bases at V and 4 bases at J, with 9 bases between. This CDR3 is built from 13 residues. From germline, CDR1 is MDHEN and CDR2 SYDVKM. CDR3 DNA: TGTGCCAGCAGTTTTCGTATTGGAGAGACCCAGTACTTC. Translated: CASSFRIGETQYF. The variable domain in full, with the rest retrieved from reference TRBV28 and TRBJ2-5, is DVKVTQSSRYLVKRTGEKVFLECVQDMDHENMFWYRQDPGLGLRLIYFSYDVKMKEKGDIPEGYSVSREKKERFSLILESASTNQTSMYLCASSFRIGETQYFGPGTRLLVL.

The V and J genes are TRBV9 and TRBJ2-1; 8 bases align to TRBD1. The CDR3 is 15 amino acids. Trimming took 3 bases from V and 3 from J; bases not matched to a gene: 5. The germline CDR1 and CDR2 sequences are SGDLS and YYNGEE. CDR3 in amino acids: CASSATGVNYNEQFF. For the CDR3, the DNA is TGTGCCAGCAGCGCGACAGGGGTCAACTACAATGAGCAGTTCTTC.

V usage is TRBV27 and J usage is TRBJ2-3; perhaps TRBD2 as D (5 bases). The CDR3 is 17 amino acids. The V end was cut by 3 bases, the J end by 1 base, with 17 bases between. CDR1 and CDR2 from the germline V gene are MNHEY and SMNVEV (reference sequence). CDR3 sequence reads: CASSFSTLVAGTDTQYF. The CDR3 DNA follows: TGTGCCAGCAGTTTCTCCACACTAGTCGCCGGCACAGATACGCAGTATTTT.

The V gene is TRBV11-3, the J gene TRBJ2-7; D call uncertain. The CDR3 extends over 13 amino acids. CDR1 is SGHNT, CDR2 YENEEA, per germline. Trimming took off 2 bases at V and 0 bases at J, with 5 bases between the two ends. The CDR3 loop is CASSLLPSYEQYF. The CDR3 region has the DNA TGTGCCAGCAGCTTATTACCCTCCTACGAGCAGTACTTC.

This clone was seen a few times. The V and J genes are TRBV7-9 and TRBJ2-7, with unresolved D. The CDR3 totals 12 residues. Germline loops: CDR1 SEHNR, CDR2 FQNEAQ (reference sequence). V shed 3 bases and J shed 4 bases, with 7 bases lying between them. The CDR3 sequence: CASSLIHYEQYF. CDR3 sequence (DNA): TGTGCCAGCAGCTTGATTCATTACGAGCAGTACTTC.

The table lists this clone with a count of one. The chain uses TRBV28 and TRBJ2-5; 9 nucleotides match TRBD2. Trimming removed 10 bases from V and 9 bases from J; junction bases left unmatched: 18. Germline V gene data show CDR1 as MDHEN and CDR2 as SYDVKM. The CDR3 runs to 15 residues. CDR3 amino acids: CATLDPLLAGWPQYF. The CDR3 DNA reads TGTGCCACCCTCGACCCGTTACTAGCGGGTTGGCCCCAGTACTTC.

This chain links TRBV7-9 with TRBJ2-3, with 15 bases lining up with TRBD2. Germline values: CDR1 SEHNR, CDR2 FQNEAQ (reference sequence). V shed 4 bases, J shed 3 bases, and the junction held 2 bases outside the gene matches. The length of the CDR3 is 16 residues. The CDR3 is CASSSGLAGGTDTQYF. The CDR3 nucleotides read TGTGCCAGCAGCTCAGGACTAGCGGGAGGGACAGATACGCAGTATTTT.

The chain joins TRBV7-2 to TRBJ2-1; 9 bases are a match to TRBD2. J lost 7 bases, V lost 10 bases, and 11 bases had no gene match. Per the germline V gene, CDR1 is SGHTA and CDR2 is FQGNSA. The CDR3 is made up of 14 amino acids. The CDR3 is CAIPPGLAGNEQFF. The CDR3 nucleotides are TGTGCCATCCCACCGGGACTAGCTGGTAATGAGCAGTTCTTC.

This sequence joins TRBV30 and TRBJ1-1, with no clear D. Trimming removed 6 bases from V and 1 base from J, with 9 bases in between. The CDR3 consists of 12 residues. Germline loops: CDR1 GTSNPN, CDR2 SVGIG (reference sequence). CDR3 in DNA: TGTGCCTGTTGGCTGGAGAACACTGAAGCTTTCTTT. It yields the protein CACWLENTEAFF.

This clone was recorded once. The J gene is TRBJ2-6, the V gene TRBV6-5; the D is unclear. Germline CDR1 MNHEY, CDR2 SVGAGI. V was cut by 0 bases and J by 2 bases, with 5 bases left in between. CDR3 length: 15 residues. CDR3 loop: CASSYSVTGANVLTF. CDR3 coding DNA: TGTGCCAGCAGTTACTCGGTCACTGGGGCCAACGTCCTGACTTTC.